Sequencing of this T cell receptor beta chain was carried out in a study of cytomegalovirus exposure and HLA in healthy donors. CDR1 SGHDN and CDR2 FVKESK come from the germline V gene. The CDR3 is made up of 16 amino acids. V lost 4 bases and J lost 6; bases outside the gene matches: 6. Use of 60 Vbeta and 13 Jbeta primers characterized the PCR. TCRdb keeps only in-frame clones here, not all; method: immunoSEQ multiplex PCR. Of roughly 120,000 clones listed, about 74% are singletons. V usage is TRBV14 and J usage is TRBJ2-2, with 12 nucleotides matching TRBD2. This receptor was taken from a woman in her 50s in good health and CMV-seropositive. The specimen was PBMCs. CDR3 in DNA: TGTGCCAGCAGCCCTCTAGCGGGGGGGCCTGCCGGGGAGCTGTTTTTT. This gives the protein CASSPLAGGPAGELFF.